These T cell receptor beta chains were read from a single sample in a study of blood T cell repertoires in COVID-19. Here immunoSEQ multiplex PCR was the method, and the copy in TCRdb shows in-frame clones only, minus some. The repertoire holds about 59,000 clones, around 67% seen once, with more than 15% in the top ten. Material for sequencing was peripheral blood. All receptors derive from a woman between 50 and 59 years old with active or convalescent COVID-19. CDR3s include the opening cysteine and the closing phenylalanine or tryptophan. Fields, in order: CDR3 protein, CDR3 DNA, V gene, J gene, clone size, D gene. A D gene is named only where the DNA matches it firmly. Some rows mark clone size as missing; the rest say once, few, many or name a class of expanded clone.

CASSSPGQPYGYTF	TGTGCCAGCAGTTCGCCGGGACAGCCCTATGGCTACACCTTC	TRBV27	TRBJ1-2	.	TRBD1
CASSSNRGREYEQYF	TGTGCCAGCAGCTCAAACAGGGGGCGTGAGTACGAGCAGTACTTC	TRBV7-9	TRBJ2-7	.	TRBD1
CASSRSPNQPQHF	TGTGCCAGCAGTAGGAGTCCCAATCAGCCCCAGCATTTT	TRBV6-5	TRBJ1-5	.	.
CASSQERQYNEQFF	TGTGCCAGCAGCCAAGAACGACAGTACAATGAGCAGTTCTTC	TRBV3-1/TRBV3-2	TRBJ2-1	.	.
CASSLSVYTGELFF	TGTGCCAGCAGTTTGAGCGTGTACACCGGGGAGCTGTTTTTT	TRBV27	TRBJ2-2	.	.
CASSQPLANTGELFF	TGCGCCAGCAGCCAACCCCTAGCAAACACCGGGGAGCTGTTTTTT	TRBV4-1	TRBJ2-2	.	.
CATSSGALPNYGYTF	TGTGCCACCAGTTCAGGGGCCCTACCTAACTATGGCTACACCTTC	TRBV24-1	TRBJ1-2	.	.
CAIQAAGANVLTF	TGTGCCATTCAGGCAGCTGGGGCCAACGTCCTGACTTTC	TRBV10-3	TRBJ2-6	few	.
CASSQGTGGEQYF	TGTGCCAGCAGCCAGGGGACAGGGGGCGAGCAGTACTTC	TRBV3-1/TRBV3-2	TRBJ2-7	.	TRBD1
CAYSGGGNEKLFF	TGTGCCTACTCAGGGGGCGGGAATGAAAAACTGTTTTTT	TRBV30	TRBJ1-4	.	TRBD1
CASGEREGNTGELFF	TGTGCCAGCGGCGAGCGGGAGGGGAACACCGGGGAGCTGTTTTTT	TRBV7-9	TRBJ2-2	few	TRBD2
CASSQGIGQVNEQYF	TGCGCCAGCAGCCAAGGAATCGGACAGGTCAACGAGCAGTACTTC	TRBV4-1	TRBJ2-7	.	TRBD1
CASSYSGVYEKLFF	TGTGCCAGCAGTTACTCAGGGGTATATGAAAAACTGTTTTTT	TRBV6-5	TRBJ1-4	.	.
CAIKPGLAPHEQYF	TGTGCCATCAAGCCGGGACTAGCCCCCCACGAGCAGTACTTC	TRBV10-3	TRBJ2-7	once	TRBD2
CASSLIGTGSNIQYF	TGTGCCAGCAGTTTAATCGGGACAGGGTCAAACATTCAGTACTTC	TRBV27	TRBJ2-4	.	TRBD1
CASSQEGVGYGYTF	TGTGCCAGCAGCCAAGAAGGGGTCGGGTATGGCTACACCTTC	TRBV3-1/TRBV3-2	TRBJ1-2	.	.
CASSFAGGAETQYF	TGTGCCAGCAGTTTCGCAGGGGGCGCGGAGACCCAGTACTTC	TRBV28	TRBJ2-5	.	TRBD1
CASRVRGLDTEAFF	TGTGCCAGTAGGGTCAGGGGGTTGGACACTGAAGCTTTCTTT	TRBV19	TRBJ1-1	.	TRBD1
CASSRTGGRIRELFF	TGTGCCAGCAGCAGAACAGGGGGGCGCATCAGGGAGCTGTTTTTT	TRBV7-9	TRBJ2-2	once	TRBD1
CASSEFRIAGELFF	TGCGCCAGCAGTGAGTTCAGGATAGCCGGGGAGCTGTTTTTT	TRBV10-1	TRBJ2-2	.	.
CASSRNRQGPPNTEAFF	TGTGCCAGCAGTAGAAATAGACAGGGGCCACCCAACACTGAAGCTTTCTTT	TRBV2	TRBJ1-1	.	TRBD1
CASSFRATNTEAFF	TGTGCCAGCAGCTTCAGGGCGACGAACACTGAAGCTTTCTTT	TRBV7-9	TRBJ1-1	.	.
CASRGGEDPYEQYF	TGTGCCAGCAGGGGGGGGGAGGATCCCTACGAGCAGTACTTC	TRBV28	TRBJ2-7	.	TRBD2
CASRGQGADWNSPLHF	TGTGCCAGCAGAGGACAGGGGGCAGATTGGAATTCACCCCTCCACTTT	TRBV28	TRBJ1-6	.	TRBD1
CASRPGQARGDYGYTF	TGTGCCAGCAGACCGGGACAGGCAAGAGGGGACTATGGCTACACCTTC	TRBV2	TRBJ1-2	.	TRBD1
CASSLQGIETQYF	TGTGCCAGCAGTCTCCAGGGTATAGAGACCCAGTACTTC	TRBV6-5	TRBJ2-5	.	.
CASSLPPGQSTDTQYF	TGTGCCAGCAGCTTGCCACCGGGACAATCCACAGATACGCAGTATTTT	TRBV5-4	TRBJ2-3	.	.
CASSEAGEGSPLHF	TGTGCCAGCAGTGAGGCAGGGGAGGGTTCACCCCTCCACTTT	TRBV27	TRBJ1-6	few	.
CASSLSRGHEAFF	TGTGCCAGCTCACTCTCGAGGGGGCATGAAGCTTTCTTT	TRBV18	TRBJ1-1	.	TRBD1
CASSPGQGRSYNSPLHF	TGCGCCAGCAGCCCCGGACAGGGTCGCTCCTATAATTCACCCCTCCACTTT	TRBV5-1	TRBJ1-6	.	TRBD1
CASSQRGGVYLGAFF	TGTGCCAGCAGCCAAAGGGGAGGGGTATATTTAGGAGCTTTCTTT	TRBV3-1/TRBV3-2	TRBJ1-1	.	.
CSVGRDNEQFF	TGCAGCGTTGGCAGGGACAATGAGCAGTTCTTC	TRBV29-1	TRBJ2-1	once	.
CASSQGLSLTSGANVLTF	TGTGCCAGCAGCCAGGGACTTTCTTTAACCTCTGGGGCCAACGTCCTGACTTTC	TRBV7-9	TRBJ2-6	.	.
CASSLFSGRGETQYF	TGTGCCAGCAGCTTGTTTAGCGGGAGGGGGGAGACCCAGTACTTC	TRBV5-6	TRBJ2-5	.	TRBD2
CASSQGVGTGATNTEAFF	TGTGCCAGCAGCCAAGGGGTAGGGACAGGGGCGACGAACACTGAAGCTTTCTTT	TRBV14	TRBJ1-1	.	TRBD1
CASSLGGQGSYEQYF	TGCGCCAGCAGCTTGGGTGGACAGGGCTCCTACGAGCAGTACTTC	TRBV5-1	TRBJ2-7	.	TRBD1
CASSVRDREAFF	TGTGCCAGCAGTGTCCGGGACAGGGAAGCTTTCTTT	TRBV2	TRBJ1-1	.	TRBD1
CASSPLVRSSYNSPLHF	TGTGCCAGCAGTCCACTAGTGAGGTCTTCCTATAATTCACCCCTCCACTTT	TRBV7-2	TRBJ1-6	.	.
CASSPLAGEQETQYF	TGTGCCAGCAGTCCCCTGGCGGGAGAACAAGAGACCCAGTACTTC	TRBV27	TRBJ2-5	.	TRBD2
CASSRPLGGRAGNEQFF	TGTGCCAGCAGCCGCCCCTTAGGCGGGAGGGCCGGTAATGAGCAGTTCTTC	TRBV5-6	TRBJ2-1	.	TRBD2
CASSQGGFDQPQHF	TGTGCCAGCAGCCAGGGCGGGTTCGATCAGCCCCAGCATTTT	TRBV3-1/TRBV3-2	TRBJ1-5	.	.
CASSILREGYNEQFF	TGTGCCAGTAGTATCTTGCGGGAGGGCTATAATGAGCAGTTCTTC	TRBV19	TRBJ2-1	.	TRBD2
CATSTRSVDTQYF	TGTGCCACCTCGACTAGATCAGTAGATACGCAGTATTTT	TRBV24-1	TRBJ2-3	few	.
CASSLVGLPHEQFF	TGTGCCAGCAGTTTAGTGGGACTCCCTCATGAGCAGTTCTTC	TRBV28	TRBJ2-1	.	.
CASSLQGNTEAFF	TGTGCCAGCTCACTACAGGGGAACACTGAAGCTTTCTTT	TRBV18	TRBJ1-1	.	.
CASGLGGLTEAFF	TGTGCTAGTGGTTTGGGGGGGCTCACTGAAGCTTTCTTT	TRBV12-5	TRBJ1-1	few	.
CASTMTSGSRNEQFF	TGTGCCAGCACGATGACTAGCGGGAGCCGTAATGAGCAGTTCTTC	TRBV4-2	TRBJ2-1	once	TRBD2
CAWNLGPFGSNQPQHF	TGTGCCTGGAACCTAGGCCCTTTTGGTAGCAATCAGCCCCAGCATTTT	TRBV30	TRBJ1-5	.	.
CASSLAQGWDEQFF	TGTGCCAGCAGCTTAGCCCAGGGGTGGGATGAGCAGTTCTTC	TRBV7-2	TRBJ2-1	.	.
CASNLQGPETQYF	TGTGCCAGCAATTTACAGGGTCCGGAGACCCAGTACTTC	TRBV2	TRBJ2-5	.	.
CASSLGAGRMYEQYF	TGTGCCAGCAGCTTAGGAGCAGGGAGGATGTACGAGCAGTACTTC	TRBV11-2	TRBJ2-7	.	.
CASTKGSASTDTQYF	TGTGCCAGCACGAAGGGTAGCGCTAGCACAGATACGCAGTATTTT	TRBV6-5	TRBJ2-3	.	.
CASKNRLGEETQYF	TGTGCCAGCAAGAATCGACTAGGGGAAGAGACCCAGTACTTC	TRBV28	TRBJ2-5	.	.
CATRTGDTGELFF	TGTGCCACCAGGACAGGGGACACCGGGGAGCTGTTTTTT	TRBV6-5	TRBJ2-2	.	TRBD1
CASSLYGTAEPSSYEQYF	TGTGCCAGCAGCTTATATGGGACTGCCGAACCCAGTTCCTACGAGCAGTACTTC	TRBV7-8	TRBJ2-7	.	.
CASSKGTGFSTDTQYF	TGCGCCAGCAGCAAAGGGACAGGGTTTTCCACAGATACGCAGTATTTT	TRBV4-1	TRBJ2-3	.	TRBD1
CASIPSTGKNTEAFF	TGTGCCAGCATTCCGTCCACAGGGAAGAACACTGAAGCTTTCTTT	TRBV19	TRBJ1-1	.	.
CAISVSWGQGDYGYTF	TGTGCCATCAGTGTGTCGTGGGGACAGGGCGACTATGGCTACACCTTC	TRBV10-3	TRBJ1-2	.	TRBD1